These T cell receptor beta chains were read from a single sample in a study of Ad26.COV2.S vaccination and SARS-CoV-2 variants. Sequencing was performed with immunoSEQ multiplex PCR; in TCRdb, only in-frame clones are kept and a portion is missing. Of about 350,000 clones listed, around 88% are singletons. The sequencing here drew on peripheral blood, taken in a trial of Ad26.COV2.S vaccine versus placebo. The receptor set was obtained from a person aged 18-65 years who received the Ad26.COV2.S COVID-19 vaccine or a placebo. The CDR3 runs from the conserved cysteine through the conserved F or W. The D gene is left open where the match is weak. Rows may omit the clone size; those that give it use once, few, many or a size class.

13,-,TRBJ2-5,TRBV13,-,CASSFEGEETQYF,TGTGCCAGCAGCTTCGAAGGGGAAGAGACCCAGTACTTC
15,-,TRBJ1-5,TRBV6-5,-,CASSATGGSNQPQHF,TGTGCCAGCAGCGCGACTGGAGGTAGCAATCAGCCCCAGCATTTT
14,-,TRBJ1-5,TRBV6-2/TRBV6-3,-,CASSYLGWDQPQHF,TGTGCCAGCAGTTACTTGGGTTGGGATCAGCCCCAGCATTTT
14,-,TRBJ2-2,TRBV27,-,CASSFTGSTGELFF,TGTGCCAGCAGTTTTACAGGGAGCACCGGGGAGCTGTTTTTT
16,-,TRBJ2-5,TRBV18,-,CASSPLALTDRETQYF,TGTGCCAGCTCACCGTTGGCCCTAACGGATCGGGAGACCCAGTACTTC
14,TRBD2,TRBJ2-3,TRBV5-1,-,CASSPAGGSDTQYF,TGCGCCAGCAGCCCCGCGGGGGGATCAGATACGCAGTATTTT
14,-,TRBJ1-2,TRBV7-2,-,CASGLSGALSGYTF,TGTGCCAGCGGCCTCTCAGGGGCCCTATCTGGCTACACCTTC
14,TRBD1,TRBJ2-3,TRBV25-1,-,CASSRQGSTDTQYF,TGTGCCAGCAGTAGACAGGGGAGCACAGATACGCAGTATTTT
12,-,TRBJ1-2,TRBV19,many,CASTMDRYGYTF,TGTGCCAGTACCATGGATCGCTATGGCTACACCTTC
15,-,TRBJ2-7,TRBV5-1,few,CASSLDGGLSYEQYF,TGCGCCAGCAGCTTGGACGGGGGTCTCTCCTACGAGCAGTACTTC
16,TRBD2,TRBJ2-2,TRBV13,-,CASSSRLAVNTGELFF,TGTGCCAGCAGCTCAAGACTAGCGGTGAACACCGGGGAGCTGTTTTTT
14,-,TRBJ1-1,TRBV29-1,few,CSARPEIRNTEAFF,TGCAGCGCCAGACCGGAGATTAGGAACACTGAAGCTTTCTTT
14,TRBD1,TRBJ2-3,TRBV19,-,CASSSGDRKDTQYF,TGTGCCAGTAGTAGCGGGGACAGGAAAGATACGCAGTATTTT
13,-,TRBJ1-2,TRBV12-3/TRBV12-4,-,CASSLGGGYGYTF,TGTGCCAGCAGTTTAGGGGGGGGCTATGGCTACACCTTC
13,-,TRBJ1-6,TRBV5-1,-,CASSPGDNSPLHF,TGCGCCAGCAGCCCAGGGGATAATTCACCCCTCCACTTT
15,-,TRBJ2-2,TRBV24-1,-,CATSDLELNTGELFF,TGTGCCACCAGTGATTTGGAGCTGAACACCGGGGAGCTGTTTTTT
14,TRBD2,TRBJ2-1,TRBV5-4,-,CASSSGTRGSEQFF,TGTGCCAGCAGCTCCGGGACTAGAGGTTCTGAGCAGTTCTTC
14,-,TRBJ1-2,TRBV6-5,-,CASSRKGGGYGYTF,TGTGCCAGCAGTCGAAAAGGGGGGGGCTATGGCTACACCTTC
15,-,TRBJ2-7,TRBV2,-,CASSERLAVSYEQYF,TGTGCCAGCAGTGAAAGATTAGCGGTCTCCTACGAGCAGTACTTC
11,-,TRBJ2-5,TRBV20-1,-,CSAVSRETQYF,TGCAGTGCCGTTAGCAGGGAGACCCAGTACTTC
16,-,TRBJ2-1,TRBV14,-,CASSQEGWGAYNEQFF,TGTGCCAGCAGCCAAGAAGGGTGGGGGGCCTACAATGAGCAGTTCTTC
14,-,TRBJ1-5,TRBV5-6,-,CASSLASGRGPQHF,TGTGCCAGCAGCTTGGCCTCAGGCCGTGGGCCCCAGCATTTT
15,-,TRBJ2-7,TRBV7-8,-,CASSLIRHRPYEQYF,TGTGCCAGCAGCTTAATTCGCCACAGGCCCTACGAGCAGTACTTC
14,TRBD1,TRBJ1-5,TRBV5-1,few,CASSPGTGSQPQHF,TGCGCCAGCAGCCCCGGGACAGGGAGCCAGCCCCAGCATTTT
21,TRBD2,TRBJ2-1,TRBV7-6,-,CASSLARTSGRASPFTNEQFF,TGTGCCAGCAGCTTAGCGCGGACTAGCGGGAGGGCCAGCCCCTTTACAAATGAGCAGTTCTTC
13,TRBD1,TRBJ1-5,TRBV28,-,CAIQGAWNQPQHF,TGTGCCATCCAGGGGGCTTGGAATCAGCCCCAGCATTTT
13,-,TRBJ2-7,TRBV12-3/TRBV12-4,-,CASSFLHLVEQYF,TGTGCCAGCAGTTTCCTTCACCTGGTAGAGCAGTACTTC
14,-,TRBJ1-6,TRBV19,once,CASSWTSGDSPLHF,TGTGCCAGTAGCTGGACATCAGGGGATTCACCCCTCCACTTT
15,-,TRBJ2-1,TRBV9,-,CASSVGGSLYNEQFF,TGTGCCAGCAGCGTAGGTGGTAGCCTCTACAATGAGCAGTTCTTC
14,TRBD1,TRBJ1-2,TRBV5-1,-,CASSRDRGGYGYTF,TGCGCCAGCAGCCGGGACAGGGGTGGCTATGGCTACACCTTC
18,-,TRBJ2-7,TRBV14,-,CASSQEGILLPEVDEQYF,TGTGCCAGCAGCCAAGAGGGAATACTACTCCCCGAAGTGGACGAGCAGTACTTC
17,-,TRBJ2-2,TRBV11-2,-,CASSSLAGTPNTGELFF,TGTGCCAGCAGCTCACTGGCCGGGACGCCGAACACCGGGGAGCTGTTTTTT
12,-,TRBJ2-7,TRBV28,-,CASSPLKGEQYF,TGTGCCAGCAGTCCACTTAAGGGCGAGCAGTACTTC
19,-,TRBJ2-2,TRBV28,once,CASGLRQGRAGGITGELFF,TGTGCCAGCGGGCTGAGACAGGGTCGTGCGGGGGGCATCACCGGGGAGCTGTTTTTT
11,-,TRBJ2-1,TRBV20-1,-,CSLPVYNEQFF,TGCAGTCTGCCCGTGTACAATGAGCAGTTCTTC
13,-,TRBJ1-2,TRBV28,-,CASSSLPGVGYTF,TGTGCCAGCAGTTCCCTACCAGGGGTTGGCTACACCTTC
17,TRBD2,TRBJ2-7,TRBV7-9,-,CASSQTSGEATLYEQYF,TGTGCCAGCAGCCAGACTAGCGGGGAAGCCACCCTGTACGAGCAGTACTTC
13,-,TRBJ1-1,TRBV7-3,-,CASSFGSGTEAFF,TGTGCCAGCAGCTTCGGGTCGGGCACTGAAGCTTTCTTT
15,TRBD1,TRBJ2-7,TRBV6-5,-,CASSYSGTVGHEQYF,TGTGCCAGCAGTTACTCCGGGACAGTTGGTCACGAGCAGTACTTC
13,-,TRBJ1-5,TRBV7-9,-,CASSLDGNQPQHF,TGTGCCAGCAGCTTGGACGGTAATCAGCCCCAGCATTTT
15,TRBD1,TRBJ1-2,TRBV28,-,CASSEPGTGEYGYTF,TGTGCCAGCAGTGAACCCGGGACAGGGGAGTATGGCTACACCTTC
12,-,TRBJ1-1,TRBV5-4,-,CASSLDANEAFF,TGTGCCAGCAGCTTGGACGCAAATGAAGCTTTCTTT
13,-,TRBJ1-5,TRBV7-2,-,CASSFGAKYPQHF,TGTGCCAGCAGCTTTGGGGCCAAATACCCCCAGCATTTT
15,TRBD1,TRBJ1-4,TRBV7-2,-,CASSSGTGRNEKLFF,TGTGCCAGCAGCTCGGGGACAGGGAGGAATGAAAAACTGTTTTTT
12,TRBD2,TRBJ2-1,TRBV9,-,CASTGLAYEQFF,TGTGCCAGTACGGGACTAGCCTATGAGCAGTTCTTC
13,-,TRBJ1-2,TRBV12-3/TRBV12-4,-,CASSLSGPYGYTF,TGTGCCAGCAGTTTATCAGGTCCCTATGGCTACACCTTC
14,-,TRBJ1-1,TRBV19,-,CASSIIGSNTEAFF,TGTGCCAGTAGTATAATCGGCTCGAACACTGAAGCTTTCTTT
16,-,TRBJ1-5,TRBV4-1,-,CASSQATGNSNQPQHF,TGCGCCAGCAGCCAGGCCACTGGAAATAGCAATCAGCCCCAGCATTTT
12,-,TRBJ1-2,TRBV25-1,-,CASSLGGGGYTF,TGTGCCAGCAGCCTTGGAGGGGGGGGCTACACCTTC
15,-,TRBJ2-7,TRBV7-3,-,CASSLNPGAPYEQYF,TGTGCCAGCAGCTTAAACCCGGGAGCTCCCTACGAGCAGTACTTC